The rows below give T cell receptor beta chains drawn from one sample of a study of control samples from healthy donors and cancer patients. Measured with immunoSEQ multiplex PCR; TCRdb has only the in-frame clones, and not every one. There are tens of thousands of clones in the sample; about 88% occur only once, and roughly 14% lies in the top ten. Sample: blood. These receptors were taken from an older woman in good health. Each CDR3 is given with its conserved first and last residue. A D gene is named only where the DNA matches it firmly. Clone size is shown for a subset of rows, as once, few, many or a class of expanded clone.

>11|TRBV10-2|-|TRBJ2-3|once
CASGATDTQYF
TGCGCCAGCGGAGCAACAGATACGCAGTATTTT
>15|TRBV7-9|-|TRBJ1-4|-
CASSLNGRGGEKLFF
TGTGCCAGCAGCTTAAATGGCAGGGGTGGTGAAAAACTGTTTTTT
>12|TRBV12-3/TRBV12-4|-|TRBJ1-2|-
CASSFENYGYTF
TGTGCCAGCAGTTTCGAGAACTATGGCTACACCTTC
>15|TRBV5-5|-|TRBJ1-2|-
CASSAEPYSSDGYTF
TGTGCCAGCAGCGCCGAACCCTATTCCTCGGATGGCTACACCTTC
>16|TRBV4-1|-|TRBJ2-1|-
CASSQDRLSTYNEQFF
TGCGCCAGCAGCCAAGATCGGTTGTCCACCTACAATGAGCAGTTCTTC
>14|TRBV18|-|TRBJ1-4|few
CASSPGATNEKLFF
TGTGCCAGCTCACCGGGTGCAACTAATGAAAAACTGTTTTTT
>16|TRBV5-5|-|TRBJ1-4|-
CASSFNSGIQGEKLFF
TGTGCCAGCAGCTTCAACAGCGGCATCCAGGGGGAAAAACTGTTTTTT
>16|TRBV9|-|TRBJ1-4|-
CASSPPAGATNEKLFF
TGTGCCAGCAGCCCCCCCGCAGGGGCAACTAATGAAAAACTGTTTTTT
>15|TRBV27|TRBD2|TRBJ2-1|-
CASSLTSGSYNEQFF
TGTGCCAGCAGTTTAACTAGCGGCTCCTACAATGAGCAGTTCTTC
>14|TRBV5-5|-|TRBJ2-7|-
CASSPPFAQYEQYF
TGTGCCAGCAGCCCACCATTCGCCCAGTACGAGCAGTACTTC
>14|TRBV6-5|-|TRBJ1-2|-
CASKTGGGPYGYTF
TGTGCCAGCAAAACCGGGGGAGGCCCTTATGGCTACACCTTC
>15|TRBV2|-|TRBJ1-1|-
CASSEVGQLNTEAFF
TGTGCCAGCAGTGAGGTCGGGCAGCTGAACACTGAAGCTTTCTTT
>16|TRBV3-1/TRBV3-2|-|TRBJ2-2|-
CASSQGSGSNTGELFF
TGTGCCAGCAGCCAAGGTTCAGGCTCGAACACCGGGGAGCTGTTTTTT
>19|TRBV21-1|-|TRBJ1-1|-
CASSTPGRTGPPRNTEAFF
TGTGCCAGCAGCACCCCAGGCAGGACAGGGCCCCCGCGAAACACTGAAGCTTTCTTT
>13|TRBV3-1/TRBV3-2|-|TRBJ2-7|-
CASSPTGSYEQYF
TGTGCCAGCAGCCCGACGGGGTCCTACGAGCAGTACTTC
>13|TRBV12-3/TRBV12-4|-|TRBJ2-2|-
CASGLLNTGELFF
TGTGCCAGCGGACTCCTGAACACCGGGGAGCTGTTTTTT
>15|TRBV10-1|-|TRBJ2-5|-
CASSESPTRGETQYF
TGCGCCAGCAGTGAGTCGCCGACTAGAGGGGAGACCCAGTACTTC
>12|TRBV30|-|TRBJ1-1|-
CATRRPNTEAFF
TGTGCCACGAGGAGGCCGAACACTGAAGCTTTCTTT
>14|TRBV7-8|-|TRBJ1-3|-
CASSLNRGLSTIYF
TGTGCCAGCAGCTTGAATAGGGGATTGAGCACCATATATTTT
>15|TRBV29-1|-|TRBJ1-2|-
CSVEGETVSNYGYTF
TGCAGCGTTGAAGGGGAGACAGTTTCTAACTATGGCTACACCTTC
>15|TRBV9|-|TRBJ1-2|once
CASSVERAGSYGYTF
TGTGCCAGCAGCGTAGAAAGGGCAGGGAGCTATGGCTACACCTTC
>14|TRBV6-5|-|TRBJ2-7|-
CASREAGEWQNQYF
TGTGCCAGCAGGGAGGCAGGAGAATGGCAGAATCAGTACTTC
>13|TRBV2|-|TRBJ1-1|-
CASSAGMPNEAFF
TGTGCCAGCAGTGCCGGGATGCCCAATGAAGCTTTCTTT
>15|TRBV19|-|TRBJ1-5|-
CASTQNSGSNQPQHF
TGTGCCAGTACCCAAAACTCCGGGTCCAATCAGCCCCAGCATTTT
>17|TRBV5-5|TRBD1|TRBJ2-2|-
CASSRGPTGTNTGELFF
TGTGCCAGCAGCAGGGGGCCTACAGGGACAAACACCGGGGAGCTGTTTTTT
>14|TRBV6-5|-|TRBJ2-7|-
CASSYSKGRYEQYF
TGTGCCAGCAGTTACTCGAAGGGACGGTACGAGCAGTACTTC
>16|TRBV9|TRBD1|TRBJ1-2|once
CASSPQGTGVGEGYTF
TGTGCCAGCAGCCCGCAGGGGACAGGCGTCGGGGAAGGCTACACCTTC
>12|TRBV2|TRBD2|TRBJ2-1|-
CASKGSGSEQFF
TGTGCCAGCAAGGGAAGCGGGAGTGAGCAGTTCTTC
>14|TRBV5-5|-|TRBJ1-2|-
CASSLEQGSGGYTF
TGTGCCAGCAGCTTGGAGCAGGGGTCGGGTGGCTACACCTTC
>16|TRBV2|TRBD2|TRBJ2-2|-
CASSDLGLVNTGELFF
TGTGCCAGCAGTGACCTCGGACTAGTAAACACCGGGGAGCTGTTTTTT
>15|TRBV5-1|-|TRBJ2-1|-
CASSLDSIGLGEQFF
TGCGCCAGCAGCTTGGATTCGATTGGACTGGGTGAGCAGTTCTTC
>16|TRBV9|-|TRBJ1-3|-
CASSVEMAGSGNTIYF
TGTGCCAGCAGCGTAGAGATGGCGGGCTCTGGAAACACCATATATTTT